Shown below are 20 T cell receptor beta chains from a single sample sequenced in a study of beta chain features in type 1 diabetes. Study-level findings and limits: Patients with Type 1 diabetes showed moderately but significantly shorter TCRB CDR3s in all four CD4+ subsets.

Antigens for these TCRs are unknown. The entirety of the isolated RNA underwent reverse transcription, so expressed TCRB transcripts were sequenced. The data were produced by immunoSEQ multiplex PCR, yet TCRdb's version contains in-frame clones alone and is incomplete. Of more than 300,000 clones in the sample, around a tenth are singletons; the top ten hold about 0.63%. Sequencing was done on a sample of central memory CD4+ T cells from blood. All receptors come from a man aged 30 to 45 with type 1 diabetes.

Points on this clone: This specimen includes other DNA sequences encoding the same CDR3. The rearrangement joins TRBV9 to TRBJ1-5; tentative D call: TRBD1 (6 bases). Germline loops: CDR1 SGDLS, CDR2 YYNGEE. V was trimmed by 0 bases and J by 7 bases, leaving 14 bases between them. The CDR3 has 15 residues. The CDR3 region has the DNA TGTGCCAGCAGCGTAGGAGGGCAGGGGCACCAGCCCCAGCATTTT. Translation: CASSVGGQGHQPQHF. The variable domain in full, completed from reference TRBV9 and TRBJ1-5, reads DSGVTQTPKHLITATGQRVTLRCSPRSGDLSVYWYQQSLDQGLQFLIQYYNGEERAKGNILERFSAQQFPDLHSELNLSSLELGDSALYFCASSVGGQGHQPQHFGDGTRLSIL.

The chain recombines TRBV5-1 with TRBJ2-2, with 7 bases matching TRBD1. Germline V lookup: CDR1 SGHRS, CDR2 YFSETQ. This CDR3 has 16 residues. J lost 2 bases, V lost 0 bases, and 4 bases had no gene match. As DNA, the CDR3 is TGCGCCAGCAGCTTGGTCGGGACAGATAACACCGGGGAGCTGTTTTTT. This translates into CASSLVGTDNTGELFF. The full variable domain, rest sourced from reference TRBV5-1 and TRBJ2-2, is KAGVTQTPRYLIKTRGQQVTLSCSPISGHRSVSWYQQTPGQGLQFLFEYFSETQRNKGNFPGRFSGRQFSNSRSEMNVSTLELGDSALYLCASSLVGTDNTGELFFGEGSRLTVL.

The chain recombines TRBV4-2 with TRBJ2-4, with TRBD2 identical over 9 bases. The ends lost 5 bases at V and 5 bases at J; junction bases unmatched: 7. The CDR3 is 15 residues long. CDR1 LGHNA and CDR2 YNFKEQ come from the germline V gene. The CDR3 is CASSVAGADQNIQYF. In nucleotides, the CDR3 is TGTGCCAGCAGCGTAGCGGGGGCAGATCAAAACATTCAGTACTTC.

This clone was seen a handful of times. The chain carries TRBV5-1 and TRBJ2-2; D uncertain. The germline gives CDR1 SGHRS, CDR2 YFSETQ. CDR3 length: 15 amino acids. The V gene lost 4 bases and the J gene lost 5 bases, with 15 bases spanning the gap. Written as DNA, the CDR3 is TGCGCCAGCAGCGACATTGGGGTTTCTACCGGGGAGCTGTTTTTT. Its protein product is CASSDIGVSTGELFF.

The chain recombines TRBV6-5 with TRBJ1-2, with a tentative D call TRBD1 (5 bases). The CDR3 has 12 amino acids. CDR1 is MNHEY, CDR2 SVGAGI, per germline. Trimming pared 5 bases from V and 7 bases from J, leaving 11 bases between. Written as DNA, the CDR3 is TGTGCCAGCAGTAGGGGCGCGACTGGCTACACCTTC. It specifies CASSRGATGYTF.

The V call is TRBV4-2, the J call TRBJ2-3, with D maybe TRBD2 (6 bases). The germline V and J ends were trimmed by 4 bases and 6 bases, with 20 bases remaining between them. This CDR3 is 16 amino acids long. CDR1 LGHNA and CDR2 YNFKEQ come from the germline V gene. The CDR3 coding sequence is TGTGCCAGCAGCCGAGGGCCCTGGAGGGGACCGGATACGCAGTATTTT. Residues: CASSRGPWRGPDTQYF.

The rearrangement links TRBV6-1 to TRBJ1-1; D gene unclear. Trimming cost V 7 bases and J 1 base, with 10 bases left between them. This CDR3 has 13 amino acids. CDR1 MNHNS and CDR2 SASEGT come from the germline V gene. The CDR3 region has the DNA TGTGCCAGCATGGAACCATCGAACACTGAAGCTTTCTTT. Its protein is CASMEPSNTEAFF.

V is TRBV30 and J is TRBJ1-2; D possibly corresponds to TRBD1 (5 bases). The CDR3 extends over 16 amino acids. Trimming removed 2 bases from V and 3 bases from J, with 19 bases in between. The germline V gene encodes CDR1 GTSNPN and CDR2 SVGIG (reference sequence). For the CDR3, the DNA is TGTGCCTGGAGTCCTAGAGGGACCGGGAAAGACTATGGCTACACCTTC. It is translated as CAWSPRGTGKDYGYTF.

The J gene is TRBJ2-5, the V gene TRBV21-1; the listed D gene, TRBD2, was not tested against the DNA. TRBV21-1 is a known pseudogene. This CDR3 is built from 16 residues. CDR3 sequence reads: CASSRFWRSHQETQYF. In DNA, the CDR3 is TGTGCCAGCAGCAGATTTTGGCGGTCACACCAAGAGACCCAGTACTTC.

The V call is TRBV6-5, the J call TRBJ1-2, with 8 bases that match TRBD1. J gave up 0 bases and V 7 bases, and 4 bases lay outside the gene matches. The CDR3 runs to 14 residues. From germline, CDR1 is MNHEY and CDR2 SVGAGI. The CDR3 region has the DNA TGTGCCAGCACTCGACAGGGGTCTAACTATGGCTACACCTTC. Translated: CASTRQGSNYGYTF.

The table lists this clone with a few counts. The J gene is TRBJ2-1, the V gene TRBV28; D ambiguous. CDR3 length: 13 amino acids. Germline CDR1 and CDR2: MDHEN and SYDVKM. Trimming pared 5 bases from V and 5 bases from J, leaving 10 bases between. CDR3 region: CASSRQVHNEQFF. CDR3 coding DNA: TGTGCCAGCAGTCGGCAGGTCCACAATGAGCAGTTCTTC.

This clone has a count of ten or more. CDR3 sequence reads: CASRGQGIGTWLSNEQFF. The CDR3 DNA follows: TGTGCCAGCAGGGGACAGGGCATCGGGACTTGGCTTTCCAATGAGCAGTTCTTC. The rearrangement uses TRBV7-2 and TRBJ2-1; TRBD1 matches at 9 bases. The CDR3 totals 18 residues. Trimming cost V 6 bases and J 6 bases; bases outside gene matches: 18. In germline, CDR1 is SGHTA, CDR2 FQGNSA.

This clone was picked up a small number of times. This rearrangement joins TRBV5-1 to TRBJ2-7; possibly TRBD1 for D (6 bases). CDR1 SGHRS and CDR2 YFSETQ come from the germline V gene. CDR3 length: 14 amino acids. Trimming cost V 2 bases and J 6 bases, with 15 bases left between them. This CDR3 is CASSLDTGFREQYF. The CDR3, as DNA: TGCGCCAGCAGCTTAGATACAGGGTTTCGCGAGCAGTACTTC.

The CDR3 spells CASSRTSGRDFKQFF. CDR3 nucleotide sequence: TGTGCCAGCAGCCGGACTAGCGGGAGAGATTTTAAGCAGTTCTTC. The chain employs TRBV6-6 and TRBJ2-1; 13 bases line up with TRBD2. Germline trimming cut 6 bases from V and 11 bases from J; bases unmatched to any gene: 10. This CDR3 is built from 15 residues. The germline CDR1 and CDR2 sequences are MNHNY and SVGAGI (reference sequence).

V and J are TRBV5-1 and TRBJ2-7, with 9 bases that match TRBD1. Germline values: CDR1 SGHRS, CDR2 YFSETQ. The CDR3 runs to 14 residues. Trimming cost V 4 bases and J 5 bases; bases outside gene matches: 7. The CDR3 DNA is TGCGCCAGCAGCCGGGACAGGGTTGGCAACGAGCAGTACTTC. Translation: CASSRDRVGNEQYF.

This clone was seen more than once but under ten times. The J gene is TRBJ2-2, the V gene TRBV29-1; D is tentatively TRBD1 or TRBD2 (7 bases each). Germline lookup yields CDR1 SQVTM and CDR2 ANQGSEA. The CDR3 is made up of 14 amino acids. The V end lost 6 bases, the J end lost 6 bases, and 17 bases lay between the germline ends. CDR3 protein: CSVRRGGGSGELFF. CDR3 nucleotide sequence: TGCAGCGTCCGAAGGGGAGGGGGCTCCGGGGAGCTGTTTTTT.

V usage is TRBV9 and J usage is TRBJ2-5, with D unresolved. The closer fit of TRBJ2-7 to the DNA end suggests the J call may be wrong. CDR3 size: 14 residues. CDR1 is SGDLS, CDR2 YYNGEE, per germline. This CDR3 is CASSVDTRTYEQYF. Written as DNA, the CDR3 is TGTGCCAGCAGCGTAGACACCAGAACCTACGAGCAGTACTTC.

This clone was detected only a few times. The chain employs TRBV4-3 and TRBJ2-7; possibly TRBD1 for D (6 bases). From germline, CDR1 is LGHNA and CDR2 YSLEER. The CDR3 is 16 residues long. Trimming cost V 1 base and J 0 bases, with 13 bases left between them. The CDR3 here is CASSQVTGDSSYEQYF. As DNA, the CDR3 is TGCGCCAGCAGCCAAGTGACAGGTGATAGCTCCTACGAGCAGTACTTC.

The table lists this clone with a few counts. The V gene is TRBV19, the J gene TRBJ1-1; 7 positions agree with TRBD1. Unmatched junction bases numbered 5, after V lost 7 bases and J lost 3 bases. This CDR3 has 13 residues. Germline V gene sequence: CDR1 LNHDA, CDR2 SQIVND (reference sequence). The CDR3 region is CASTTGQDTEAFF. The CDR3 region has the DNA TGTGCCAGTACCACCGGACAGGACACTGAAGCTTTCTTT.

This clone was detected only a few times. This chain joins TRBV7-2 and TRBJ2-7; no definite D call. The V gene's germline CDR1 is SGHTA and CDR2 FQGNSA. The V gene lost 6 bases and the J gene lost 5 bases, with 14 bases spanning the gap. This CDR3 spans 13 amino acids. As DNA, the CDR3 is TGTGCCAGCAGTTATCAGACTGGGAACGAGCAGTACTTC. It specifies CASSYQTGNEQYF.